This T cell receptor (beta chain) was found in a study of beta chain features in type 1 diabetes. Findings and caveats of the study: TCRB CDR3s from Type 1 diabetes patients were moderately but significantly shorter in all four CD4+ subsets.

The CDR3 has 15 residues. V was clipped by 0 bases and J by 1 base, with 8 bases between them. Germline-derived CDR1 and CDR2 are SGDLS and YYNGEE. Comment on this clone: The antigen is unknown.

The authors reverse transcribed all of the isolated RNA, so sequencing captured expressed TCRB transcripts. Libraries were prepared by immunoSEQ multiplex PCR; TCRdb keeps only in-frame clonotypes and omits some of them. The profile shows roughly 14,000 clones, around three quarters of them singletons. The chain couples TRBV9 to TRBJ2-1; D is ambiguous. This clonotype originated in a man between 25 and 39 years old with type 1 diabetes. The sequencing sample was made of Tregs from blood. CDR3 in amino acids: CASSVDSLSYNEQFF. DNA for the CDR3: TGTGCCAGCAGCGTAGATAGCCTATCCTACAATGAGCAGTTCTTC. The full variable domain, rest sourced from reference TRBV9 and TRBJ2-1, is DSGVTQTPKHLITATGQRVTLRCSPRSGDLSVYWYQQSLDQGLQFLIQYYNGEERAKGNILERFSAQQFPDLHSELNLSSLELGDSALYFCASSVDSLSYNEQFFGPGTRLTVL.